This TCR beta chain was documented in a study of blood T cell repertoires in COVID-19. Symptom resolution, clearance, or two negative PCRs marked the recovered donors of Cohort 3. Some clones are missing from TCRdb's copy, which holds only in-frame ones; the method was immunoSEQ multiplex PCR. Found here are about 190,000 clones, 60% to 80% of them singletons; the top ten hold roughly 17%. The TCR comes from a woman between 45 and 60 years old who had recovered from COVID-19. Sequencing was done on a sample of PBMCs or T cells enriched from blood (not recorded which).

The CDR3 sequence: CASSLVAGPGNTIYF. In DNA, the CDR3 is TGTGCCAGCAGCTTAGTAGCGGGCCCTGGAAACACCATATATTTT. This sequence joins TRBV7-9 and TRBJ1-3, with no clear D. Germline-derived CDR1 and CDR2 are SEHNR and FQNEAQ (reference sequence). This CDR3 is 15 amino acids long. The V end lost 1 base, the J end lost 2 bases, and 9 bases lay between the germline ends. The variable domain in full, completed from reference TRBV7-9 and TRBJ1-3, reads DTGVSQNPRHKITKRGQNVTFRCDPISEHNRLYWYRQTLGQGPEFLTYFQNEAQLEKSRLLSDRFSAERPKGSFSTLEIQRTEQGDSAMYLCASSLVAGPGNTIYFGEGSWLTVV.